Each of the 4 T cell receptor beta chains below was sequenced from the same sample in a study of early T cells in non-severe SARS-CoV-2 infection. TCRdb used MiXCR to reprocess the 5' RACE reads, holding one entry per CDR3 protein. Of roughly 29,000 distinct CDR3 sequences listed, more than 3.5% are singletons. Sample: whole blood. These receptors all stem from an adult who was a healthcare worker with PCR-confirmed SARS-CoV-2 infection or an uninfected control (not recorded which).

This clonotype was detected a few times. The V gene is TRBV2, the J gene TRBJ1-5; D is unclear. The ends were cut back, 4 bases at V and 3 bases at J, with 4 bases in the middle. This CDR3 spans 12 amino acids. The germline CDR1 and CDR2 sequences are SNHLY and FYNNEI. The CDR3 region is CASSGANQPQHF. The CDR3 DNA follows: TGTGCCAGCAGTGGAGCCAATCAGCCCCAGCATTTT.

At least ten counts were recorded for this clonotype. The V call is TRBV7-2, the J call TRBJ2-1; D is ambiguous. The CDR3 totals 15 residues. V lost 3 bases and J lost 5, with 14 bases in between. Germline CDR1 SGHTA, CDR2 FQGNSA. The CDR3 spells CASSFRSGSDNEQFF. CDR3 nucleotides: TGTGCCAGCAGCTTCAGGAGTGGGTCGGACAATGAGCAGTTCTTC.

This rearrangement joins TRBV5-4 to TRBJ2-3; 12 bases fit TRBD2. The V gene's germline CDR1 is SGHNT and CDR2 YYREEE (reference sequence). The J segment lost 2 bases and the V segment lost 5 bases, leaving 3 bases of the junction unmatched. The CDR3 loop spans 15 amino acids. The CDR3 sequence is CASSPSGGATDTQYF. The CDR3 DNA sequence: TGTGCCAGCAGTCCTAGCGGGGGGGCCACAGATACGCAGTATTTT.

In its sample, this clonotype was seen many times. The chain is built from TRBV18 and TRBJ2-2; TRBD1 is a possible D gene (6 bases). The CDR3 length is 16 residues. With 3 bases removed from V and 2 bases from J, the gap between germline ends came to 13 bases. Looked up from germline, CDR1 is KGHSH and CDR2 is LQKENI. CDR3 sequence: CASSPRDKINTGELFF. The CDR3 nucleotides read TGTGCCAGCTCACCCCGGGACAAGATTAACACCGGGGAGCTGTTTTTT.